This T cell receptor (beta chain) was observed in a study of patients and donors after allogeneic stem cell transplantation. TCRdb redid the calling of the RT-PCR reads with MiXCR, one entry per CDR3 protein. The data contain under 200,000 distinct CDR3 sequences, approximately 30% of them singletons. This clonotype was observed a few times. The clonotype comes from a human donor who was either an allogeneic HSCT recipient or a stem cell or donor lymphocyte infusion donor (not recorded which). It is not recorded whose cells these are; they may come from a transplant donor. The specimen was blood, either unsorted or a sorted T cell fraction (not recorded which).

The CDR3: CASSQGGAIFGNTIYF. The CDR3 nucleotides read TGCGCCAGCAGCCAAGGGGGGGCCATCTTTGGAAACACCATATATTTT. This chain uses TRBV4-3 with TRBJ1-3, with D tentatively TRBD1 (6 bases). V lost 1 base and J lost 3, with 13 bases in between. The CDR3 has 16 amino acids. The germline V gene has CDR1 LGHNA and CDR2 YSLEER.